The 30 T cell receptor beta chains reported below all come from one sample, sequenced in a study of T-cell reconstitution after alpha-beta-depleted transplantation in children. Using unique molecular identifiers, the investigators prepared the TCRbeta library. TCRdb re-derived calls from the PCR reads in MiXCR, one entry per CDR3 protein. The sample gives 330,000 or so distinct CDR3 sequences, around 10% of which show up once; just under 7.5% is in the top ten. The sample in question was PBMCs, obtained before TCRalphabeta/CD19-depleted stem cell transplant. These receptors all stem from a boy in the first two years of life with acute myeloid leukemia, due to receive a stem cell transplant.

The gene calls are TRBV5-5 and TRBJ1-1; possible D gene TRBD1, 5 bases. Germline lookup yields CDR1 SGHKS and CDR2 YYEKEE (reference sequence). The CDR3 contains 13 residues. Trimming cost V 3 bases and J 3 bases, with 9 bases left between them. The CDR3 DNA reads TGTGCCAGCAGCTCCGGGGACTACACTGAAGCTTTCTTT. This codes for CASSSGDYTEAFF.

As regards this clonotype: This may be a read error, as it is one base from a much larger clone. The CDR3 does not close with the conserved phenylalanine or tryptophan, likely indicating a read error. This chain links TRBV25-1 with TRBJ2-1; tentatively, D is TRBD2 (6 bases). Germline CDR1 and CDR2: MGHDK and SYGVNS. CDR3 length: 14 amino acids. The V gene lost 3 bases and the J gene lost 10 bases, with 16 bases spanning the gap. The CDR3 coding sequence is TGTGCCAGCAGTGACTCCCTACTAGCAGGCGAGCAGTTCCTC. Translating gives CASSDSLLAGEQFL.

This clonotype has ten or more counts. The gene calls are TRBV3-1 and TRBJ1-6, with D hard to call. CDR1 is LGHDT and CDR2 is YNNKEL in the germline V gene (reference sequence). The CDR3 runs 13 residues. Trimming pared 0 bases from V and 11 bases from J, leaving 8 bases between. The CDR3 reads CASSQDRDTPLHF. The DNA for the CDR3 is TGTGCCAGCAGCCAAGATCGGGATACACCCCTCCACTTT.

This chain joins TRBV7-2 and TRBJ1-3; D not resolved. The CDR3 sequence is 16 residues long. Trimming removed 3 bases at V and 0 bases at J, with 12 bases between. From germline, CDR1 is SGHTA and CDR2 FQGNSA. CDR3 region: CASSFHATLSGNTIYF. Written as DNA, the CDR3 is TGTGCCAGCAGCTTCCATGCTACTCTCTCTGGAAACACCATATATTTT.

This clonotype appeared a few times. The V call is TRBV12-3 or TRBV12-4, the J call TRBJ2-3, with TRBD2 as a possible D gene (5 bases). This CDR3 spans 17 amino acids. V lost 6 bases and J lost 2, with 21 bases in between. CDR3 in amino acids: CASSYGLSTSPTDTQYF. The CDR3 DNA follows: TGTGCCAGCAGCTATGGACTCTCCACAAGCCCCACAGATACGCAGTATTTT.

Comments on this clonotype: A read error may explain this, as a much larger clone is one base away. Here the CDR3 omits its conserved ending phenylalanine or tryptophan, so a read error is the likely source. This sequence joins TRBV12-3 or TRBV12-4 and TRBJ2-2; 7 nucleotides line up with TRBD1. The junction had 5 bases not matched to a gene; V was cut back by 1 base and J by 0 bases. This CDR3 has 17 amino acids. CDR3: CASSLVRDSTNTGELFC. DNA for the CDR3: TGTGCCAGCAGTTTAGTCCGGGACAGTACGAACACCGGGGAGCTGTTTTGT.

This chain links TRBV9 with TRBJ1-2, with TRBD1 matching 7 bases. This CDR3 region has 15 residues. With V trimmed by 4 bases and J by 0 bases, 6 bases remained unmatched. Germline values: CDR1 SGDLS, CDR2 YYNGEE. The DNA of the CDR3 is TGTGCCAGCAGCCCAGGGGGGAGAGCTAACTATGGCTACACCTTC. Its translation is CASSPGGRANYGYTF.

This clonotype was observed a few times. The rearrangement uses TRBV5-4 and TRBJ2-7; maybe TRBD1 (6 bases). V lost 0 bases and J 2 bases, leaving 9 bases between the germline ends. The CDR3 totals 14 residues. CDR1 is SGHNT and CDR2 is YYREEE in the germline V gene (reference sequence). CDR3 nucleotide sequence: TGTGCCAGCAGCTTGGGAGGGGACACCTACGAGCAGTACTTC. Its protein product is CASSLGGDTYEQYF.

This clonotype was recorded many times. The V and J genes are TRBV7-8 and TRBJ2-1; D ambiguous. Trimming took off 2 bases at V and 7 bases at J, with 9 bases between the two ends. Germline V lookup: CDR1 SGHVS, CDR2 FQNEAQ. The CDR3 has 13 residues. In nucleotides, the CDR3 is TGTGCCAGCAGCTTATCTGTTCGAAATGAGCAGTTCTTC. Translation gives CASSLSVRNEQFF.

This clonotype has a count of ten or more. The chain recombines TRBV29-1 with TRBJ2-5; D may be TRBD2 (5 bases). The CDR3 totals 10 residues. Germline-derived CDR1 and CDR2 are SQVTM and ANQGSEA. Trimming removed 7 bases at V and 7 bases at J, with 10 bases between. CDR3 nucleotide sequence: TGCAGCGGCATGAGCGGGACCCAGTACTTC. It encodes CSGMSGTQYF. The entire variable domain, with the rest obtained from reference TRBV29-1 and TRBJ2-5, is as follows: SAVISQKPSRDICQRGTSLTIQCQVDSQVTMMFWYRQQPGQSLTLIATANQGSEATYESGFVIDKFPISRPNLTFSTLTVSNMSPEDSSIYLCSGMSGTQYFGPGTRLLVL.

This clonotype has a count of ten or more. This chain uses TRBV27 with TRBJ2-5, with D perhaps matching TRBD1 (6 bases). Germline loops: CDR1 MNHEY, CDR2 SMNVEV (reference sequence). The CDR3 length is 14 residues. Trimming removed 5 bases at V and 1 base at J, with 11 bases between. DNA of the CDR3: TGTGCCAGCAGTCGTGGACAGAGCCAAGAGACCCAGTACTTC. This sequence encodes CASSRGQSQETQYF.

The rearrangement uses TRBV20-1 and TRBJ2-3; D unresolved. The CDR3 length is 13 residues. V was cut by 6 bases and J by 6 bases, with 16 bases left in between. Per germline, CDR1 DFQATT and CDR2 SNEGSKA (reference sequence). DNA for the CDR3: TGCAGTGCCCCCTATGACGTCGGGGATACGCAGTATTTT. Translating it yields CSAPYDVGDTQYF.

This clonotype was seen only a few times. V and J are TRBV24-1 and TRBJ2-1, with D possibly matching TRBD2 (7 bases). The V and J ends lost 5 bases and 5 bases respectively, with 21 bases between them. This CDR3 is built from 17 residues. The germline V gene encodes CDR1 KGHDR and CDR2 SFDVKD. The CDR3 sequence is CATSGRGGRGPDNEQFF. CDR3 coding DNA: TGTGCCACCAGTGGGAGGGGGGGGCGGGGGCCCGACAATGAGCAGTTCTTC.

This clonotype turned up a few times. The V and J genes are TRBV20-1 and TRBJ2-7; 10 positions match TRBD1. After removal of 4 bases from V and 4 bases from J, the junction contained 13 bases not matched to a gene. The CDR3 extends over 16 amino acids. CDR1 is DFQATT and CDR2 is SNEGSKA in the germline V gene (reference sequence). The CDR3 is CSAKAFPGQGPYEQYF. The CDR3 DNA reads as TGCAGTGCTAAAGCCTTTCCGGGACAGGGGCCTTACGAGCAGTACTTC.

This clonotype has just a few counts. The J gene is TRBJ1-4, the V gene TRBV5-5; TRBD1 matches 7 bases. The ends lost 0 bases at V and 8 bases at J; junction bases unmatched: 10. Germline V gives CDR1 SGHKS, CDR2 YYEKEE (reference sequence). CDR3 length equals 16 residues. This CDR3 is CASSLGAGGNLEKLFF. DNA of the CDR3: TGTGCCAGCAGCTTGGGGGCAGGGGGAAACCTCGAAAAACTGTTTTTT.

This clonotype has at least ten counts. This chain links TRBV5-1 with TRBJ2-5, with TRBD2 matching 13 bases. The CDR3 is 16 residues long. Trimming cost V 2 bases and J 5 bases; bases outside gene matches: 6. CDR1 and CDR2 (germline): SGHRS, YFSETQ. CDR3 amino acids: CASSFSGTSGTETQYF. CDR3 bases: TGCGCCAGCAGCTTCTCCGGGACTAGCGGGACGGAGACCCAGTACTTC.

This clonotype occurred many times. This chain links TRBV6-5 with TRBJ2-5; the D gene is possibly TRBD1 (5 bases). This CDR3 region has 12 residues. V shed 5 bases and J shed 2 bases, with 6 bases lying between them. CDR1 is MNHEY and CDR2 is SVGAGI in the germline V gene. The DNA of the CDR3 is TGTGCCAGCAGTAGGACACAAGAGACCCAGTACTTC. Its translation is CASSRTQETQYF.

This clonotype was counted many times. The rearrangement uses TRBV12-3 or TRBV12-4 and TRBJ2-1; TRBD1 matches at 8 bases. The CDR3 is made up of 15 amino acids. After removal of 6 bases from V and 3 bases from J, the junction contained 7 bases not matched to a gene. The CDR3 nucleotides read TGTGCCAGCAGACCCGGGACAGGAGACTACAATGAGCAGTTCTTC. As protein: CASRPGTGDYNEQFF.

This sequence joins TRBV4-2 and TRBJ2-3; D unresolved. The germline V gene encodes CDR1 LGHNA and CDR2 YNFKEQ. V was clipped by 0 bases and J by 2 bases, with 9 bases between them. The CDR3 totals 15 residues. The CDR3 is CASSQELAFTDTQYF. In DNA, the CDR3 is TGTGCCAGCAGCCAAGAACTCGCTTTCACAGATACGCAGTATTTT.

For this clonotype: This may come from a read error, since a much larger clone is one base off. The chain couples TRBV5-5 to TRBJ2-5, with 10 bases matching TRBD2. CDR3 length: 16 residues. Trimming took 2 bases from V and 7 from J; bases not matched to a gene: 11. Germline V gene data show CDR1 as SGHKS and CDR2 as YYEKEE (reference sequence). The CDR3 is CASSFTGTSAPGTQYF. The CDR3 nucleotides are TGTGCCAGCAGCTTCACCGGGACTAGCGCGCCGGGGACCCAGTACTTC.

Many counts were recorded for this clonotype. This sequence joins TRBV10-3 and TRBJ2-1; TRBD1 matches 11 bases. Per germline, CDR1 ENHRY and CDR2 SYGVKD. This CDR3 comprises 15 residues. The junction had 8 bases not matched to a gene; V was cut back by 5 bases and J by 8 bases. The CDR3 is CAISPGTGGRDEQFF. Here the CDR3 DNA reads TGTGCCATCAGTCCCGGGACAGGGGGACGGGATGAGCAGTTCTTC.

This clonotype was counted ten times or more. This chain joins TRBV6-1 and TRBJ2-7; TRBD2 aligns across 13 bases. V trimming: 4 bases; J trimming: 3 bases; junction bases outside the gene matches: 3. Per germline, CDR1 MNHNS and CDR2 SASEGT. The CDR3 loop spans 15 amino acids. The CDR3 DNA follows: TGTGCCAGCAGTGCGGGACTAGCGGGATTCTACGAGCAGTACTTC. This encodes CASSAGLAGFYEQYF.

Ten or more counts support this clonotype. This chain connects TRBV7-9 to TRBJ2-7; a weak D match, TRBD1 (5 bases). Germline V gives CDR1 SEHNR, CDR2 FQNEAQ (reference sequence). V was trimmed by 2 bases and J by 3 bases, leaving 11 bases between them. This CDR3 has 14 amino acids. CDR3 bases: TGTGCCAGCAGCTTACCAATTGACAGCTACGAGCAGTACTTC. Encoded protein: CASSLPIDSYEQYF.

This chain uses TRBV24-1 with TRBJ1-2; 8 bases are shared with TRBD1. CDR3 size: 14 residues. Germline lookup yields CDR1 KGHDR and CDR2 SFDVKD. The junction had 2 bases not matched to a gene; V was cut back by 0 bases and J by 6 bases. DNA of the CDR3: TGTGCCACCAGTGATTTGGAGACAGGGGATGGCTACACCTTC. This sequence encodes CATSDLETGDGYTF.

This clonotype was recorded at least ten times. The genes are TRBV5-1 and TRBJ2-2; the D gene could be TRBD1 or TRBD2 (5 bases each). The CDR3 is 16 amino acids. V lost 1 base to trimming and J lost 0 bases, with 10 bases between them. Germline-derived CDR1 and CDR2 are SGHRS and YFSETQ. CDR3 sequence (DNA): TGCGCCAGCAGCTTGCCCGGGACCTCGAACACCGGGGAGCTGTTTTTT. Protein product: CASSLPGTSNTGELFF.

The sample holds many counts of this clonotype. The chain uses TRBV5-1 and TRBJ1-6, with unresolved D. Germline V gene data show CDR1 as SGHRS and CDR2 as YFSETQ. The CDR3 is 15 amino acids. The V end was cut by 0 bases, the J end by 5 bases, with 9 bases between. The CDR3 bases are TGCGCCAGCAGCTTGGGGTTAGGCGATAATTCACCCCTCCACTTT. Translated: CASSLGLGDNSPLHF.

At least ten counts were recorded for this clonotype. The rearrangement joins TRBV12-3 or TRBV12-4 to TRBJ2-7; 9 nucleotides line up with TRBD1. Trimming at V came to 3 bases and at J to 4 bases, leaving 10 bases not matched to a gene. The CDR3 runs 16 residues. The CDR3 is CASSFSPDRGRYEQYF. DNA for the CDR3: TGTGCCAGCAGTTTCAGCCCGGACAGGGGTAGGTACGAGCAGTACTTC.

This clonotype was found many times. The CDR3 loop reads CASSFLDVMGNEQFF. CDR3 DNA sequence: TGTGCCAGCAGCTTCCTGGACGTTATGGGGAATGAGCAGTTCTTC. The rearrangement joins TRBV7-8 to TRBJ2-1; D ambiguous. The CDR3 runs 15 residues. Trimming removed 3 bases at V and 7 bases at J, with 16 bases between. In germline, CDR1 is SGHVS, CDR2 FQNEAQ. The whole variable domain, filled in from reference TRBV7-8 and TRBJ2-1, reads GAGVSQSPRYKVAKRGQDVALRCDPISGHVSLFWYQQALGQGPEFLTYFQNEAQLDKSGLPSDRFFAERPEGSVSTLKIQRTQQEDSAVYLCASSFLDVMGNEQFFGPGTRLTVL.

This clonotype was counted at least ten times. The chain joins TRBV27 to TRBJ2-2; 8 bases are a match to TRBD1. The CDR3 contains 14 residues. CDR1 is MNHEY, CDR2 SMNVEV, per germline (reference sequence). With 4 bases clipped from V and 6 bases from J, the junction kept 4 bases outside the gene matches. The CDR3 spells CASSYNRGAGELFF. CDR3 coding DNA: TGTGCCAGCAGTTACAACAGGGGGGCCGGGGAGCTGTTTTTT.

There are many counts of this clonotype. The chain has TRBV5-1 and TRBJ1-5, with TRBD1 identical over 10 bases. V shed 3 bases, J shed 3 bases, and the junction held 3 bases outside the gene matches. Germline V gene sequence: CDR1 SGHRS, CDR2 YFSETQ. CDR3 length equals 15 residues. The CDR3 region has the DNA TGCGCCAGCAGCTGGACAGGGGGGCCCAATCAGCCCCAGCATTTT. Protein: CASSWTGGPNQPQHF.